This entry describes one T cell receptor (beta chain). The data derive from a study of blood T cell repertoires in COVID-19. About the study: The study drew acute and convalescent COVID-19 samples from the United States, Italy and Spain. In each case, the material was cDNA or gDNA derived from T cells, B-cell-depleted T cells, or PBMCs.

In the original analysis: Nucleated cell number was recorded as an estimate derived from reference gene primer amplification. The method was immunoSEQ multiplex PCR; TCRdb's version includes in-frame clones alone and lacks a portion of them. The DNA was the basis for D and trimming; V, J and clone size are from that table. The repertoire consists of roughly 260,000 clones, with around 87% occurring once and the leading ten covering over 2%. CDR3 size: 15 residues. Germline CDR1 reads LNHDA; CDR2 reads SQIVND (reference sequence). J was trimmed by 9 bases and V by 5 bases; bases with no gene match: 8.

The genes are TRBV19 and TRBJ2-1; 12 positions agree with TRBD2. The sample consisted of peripheral blood. This clonotype was obtained from a woman aged 50 to 65 with acute or convalescent COVID-19. CDR3 loop: CASSFLTSGRGEQFF. CDR3 nucleotide sequence: TGTGCCAGTAGTTTTTTGACTAGCGGGAGAGGTGAGCAGTTCTTC.